The text below deals with one T cell receptor beta chain. Its recognized antigen is unknown. Base qualities are missing; no much larger clone stands one base away. The sample originates from a study of OX40 agonist ivuxolimab in advanced cancers. Turning to the overall study: Ivuxolimab was an agonistic, fully human IgG2 monoclonal antibody directed against OX40 (CD134), a costimulatory receptor. Intravenous ivuxolimab was administered to patients every 2 weeks at six dose levels: 0.01, 0.1, 0.3, 1.5, 3 and 10 mg/kg. Of the 50 to 55 patients in dose escalation, 19 had hepatocellular carcinoma, about 15 had melanoma, 9 had renal cell carcinoma and 9 had head and neck cancer. In the dose-escalation cohort, around four fifths of patients were male, and the mean age was approximately 60 years, with a range of roughly 20 to 80. Prior anti-PD-1, anti-PD-L1 or anti-CTLA-4 therapy was permitted, and checkpoint inhibitors had been received by more than 35% of dose-escalation patients. Partial responses were achieved by three dose-escalation patients, of whom one had hepatocellular carcinoma and two had cutaneous melanoma. Peripheral TCRbeta sequencing aimed to test whether ivuxolimab altered TCR sequence diversity and caused clonal T-cell expansion. The paper reports the monotherapy dose-escalation portion (N = 52 patients) of the phase I ivuxolimab trial.

For sequencing of the TCRbeta CDR3 region, genomic DNA was extracted from the sorted cells. TCRbeta CDR3 regions were sequenced using the immunoSEQ Assay. TCRdb carries this immuneACCESS record with in-frame sequences only. Its versions omit some clonotypes, under half of them owing to an unresolved V gene in the studies checked, with the rest unexplained. This sample is represented by approximately 90,000 clones; around 87% of them were singletons. 3.5% to 5.5% of the sample comes from the top ten. The trial excluded patients who had a history of autoimmune disease or were on systemic immunosuppression. In every dose cohort, peripheral blood was drawn for TCR sequencing at baseline, cycle 4 day 1, and cycle 7 day 1. The samples were taken from a phase I, first-in-human, multicenter, open-label dose-escalation trial of ivuxolimab. Adults with locally advanced or metastatic melanoma, renal cell carcinoma, hepatocellular carcinoma or head and neck squamous cell carcinoma were enrolled in the trial. Before TCR sequencing, CD4+ T cells and CD8+ T cells from peripheral blood were sorted into separate populations.

Taken from cysteine to phenylalanine, the CDR3 has 15 residues. Kept here is only the CDR3 DNA, which spans 45 bases and is read in frame from base 1. Via the germline V gene, CDR1 is MDHEN and CDR2 SYDVKM. Cut back by 5 bases and 4 bases, the V and J ends lie 18 bases apart. Overall study outcomes, separate from this receptor: At doses of 0.1 to 3.0 mg/kg, clonal expansion of both CD4+ and CD8+ blood T cells was observed from baseline to week 6. Low levels of normalized T-cell clonal expansion were also shown by some nonresponding patients. In the 0.1-3.0 mg/kg groups, partial responders had among the lowest normalized peripheral clonal expansion, particularly in CD8+ T cells. On average, CD8+ T cells showed more expanded clones than CD4+ T cells after ivuxolimab. The antigen specificity of the peripheral T cells that underwent clonal expansion was not determined.

The material sequenced was CD4+ or CD8+ T cells sorted from blood, taken in a trial of the OX40 agonist ivuxolimab. The V and J genes are TRBV28 and TRBJ2-7; the D gene is perhaps TRBD1 or TRBD2, as each covers 5 bases. The origin of this receptor is an adult with an advanced solid tumor such as melanoma, head and neck, liver or kidney cancer. CDR3 sequence: CASSAKGTPRYEQYF. The nucleotide sequence is given as TGTGCCAGCAGTGCCAAAGGGACGCCCCGGTACGAGCAGTACTTC.